These T cell receptor beta chains were read from a single sample in a study of blood T cell repertoires in COVID-19. Assay: immunoSEQ multiplex PCR; the TCRdb copy retains only in-frame clones and omits some. The sample yields 250,000 or so clones, roughly 87% seen once. Sequenced sample: peripheral blood. The receptors shown here come from a woman in her thirties or forties who had recovered from COVID-19. CDR3s include the opening cysteine and the closing phenylalanine or tryptophan. The order of the fields is clone size, V gene, J gene, D gene, CDR3 protein, CDR3 DNA. A D gene is named only where the DNA matches it firmly. Size values are once, few and many counts, or a class for expanded clones, and some rows have none.

NA	TRBV10-1	TRBJ2-3	TRBD1	CASSTGTGKGTQYF	TGCGCCAGCAGCACCGGGACAGGGAAAGGGACGCAGTATTTT
NA	TRBV6-1	TRBJ2-1	NA	CASSEARLSSYNEQFF	TGTGCCAGCAGTGAGGCTAGACTCAGCTCCTACAATGAGCAGTTCTTC
NA	TRBV27	TRBJ2-3	TRBD2	CATRPSAGGMHTQYF	TGTGCCACCCGACCATCGGCGGGGGGCATGCATACGCAGTATTTT
few	TRBV12-3/TRBV12-4	TRBJ2-7	NA	CASSLQGSTEQYF	TGTGCCAGCAGTTTACAAGGGAGCACCGAGCAGTACTTC
NA	TRBV5-1	TRBJ1-1	NA	CASSPGWEREAFF	TGCGCCAGCAGCCCGGGGTGGGAACGGGAAGCTTTCTTT
NA	TRBV5-6	TRBJ2-5	NA	CASSLRLEGVRGETQYF	TGTGCCAGCAGCTTGCGACTAGAGGGAGTTAGAGGCGAGACCCAGTACTTC
NA	TRBV19	TRBJ1-1	NA	CASSIKNTEAFF	TGTGCCAGTAGTATTAAGAACACTGAAGCTTTCTTT
NA	TRBV2	TRBJ1-1	NA	CASSGQPIMNTEAFF	TGTGCCAGCAGTGGACAGCCCATCATGAACACTGAAGCTTTCTTT
NA	TRBV7-9	TRBJ2-2	TRBD2	CASSQRGAFHGELFF	TGTGCCAGCAGCCAGCGGGGGGCCTTTCACGGGGAGCTGTTTTTT
NA	TRBV6-1	TRBJ1-1	NA	CASSYATEAFF	TGTGCCAGCAGCTATGCCACTGAAGCTTTCTTT
NA	TRBV30	TRBJ1-2	TRBD1	CAWSVQGAAYGYTF	TGTGCCTGGAGTGTACAGGGGGCGGCCTATGGCTACACCTTC
NA	TRBV7-3	TRBJ1-6	NA	CASSFNRNSPLHF	TGTGCCAGCAGCTTCAACAGGAATTCACCCCTCCACTTT
NA	TRBV6-5	TRBJ2-1	NA	CASGLSSYNEQFF	TGTGCCAGCGGACTAAGCTCCTACAATGAGCAGTTCTTC
NA	TRBV9	TRBJ2-5	NA	CASSVGLSETQYF	TGTGCCAGCAGCGTAGGTTTGTCGGAGACCCAGTACTTC
NA	TRBV6-1	TRBJ1-5	NA	CASSDWSDQPQHF	TGTGCCAGCAGTGATTGGAGCGATCAGCCCCAGCATTTT
NA	TRBV6-5	TRBJ2-5	TRBD2	CASSRSGDQETQYF	TGTGCCAGCAGCCGTAGCGGGGACCAAGAGACCCAGTACTTC
NA	TRBV6-5	TRBJ1-5	TRBD1	CASRARGRNQPQHF	TGTGCCAGCAGAGCCAGGGGGCGAAATCAGCCCCAGCATTTT
once	TRBV12-3/TRBV12-4	TRBJ1-1	TRBD1	CASSPRGRTEAFF	TGTGCCAGCAGTCCCAGGGGGCGGACTGAAGCTTTCTTT
NA	TRBV5-1	TRBJ1-3	TRBD1	CASSWRGQGTQYSGNTIYF	TGCGCCAGCAGCTGGAGGGGACAGGGAACACAATACTCTGGAAACACCATATATTTT
NA	TRBV7-3	TRBJ2-3	NA	CASSLNSGDSKQYF	TGTGCCAGCAGCTTAAATTCGGGGGACAGTAAGCAGTATTTT
NA	TRBV3-1/TRBV3-2	TRBJ2-7	TRBD1	CASSSPGQGLNEQYF	TGTGCCAGCAGTTCTCCGGGACAGGGGCTAAACGAGCAGTACTTC
NA	TRBV9	TRBJ1-1	NA	CASSSGLLNTEAFF	TGTGCCAGCAGCTCTGGACTGCTAAACACTGAAGCTTTCTTT
NA	TRBV28	TRBJ1-2	NA	CASSLIGSTYGYTF	TGTGCCAGCAGTTTAATTGGGAGTACCTATGGCTACACCTTC